Given below is one T cell receptor (beta chain) in context. Its antigen is unknown. The data derive from a study of cytomegalovirus exposure and HLA in healthy donors. Broader study findings: Reports indicate that TCR beta sequences accurately predicted the HLA-A and HLA-B alleles of most subjects. Later genetic work tied a missense DCLRE1C variant to beta-chain V and J trimming. Most of the TCR beta V segments (in an earlier analysis) were productive either about 90% or about 30% of the time.

The germline V gene has CDR1 SNHLY and CDR2 FYNNEI. Trimming removed 8 bases at V and 5 bases at J, with 13 bases between. The CDR3 has 13 residues. PCR was performed using 60 Vbeta and 13 Jbeta primers. The method was immunoSEQ multiplex PCR; TCRdb's version includes in-frame clones alone and lacks a portion of them. Altogether some 120,000 clones are present, 60% to 75% being singletons, with the ten largest covering 5.5% to 7.5%. Source material: PBMCs. V and J are TRBV2 and TRBJ1-5; D possibly corresponds to TRBD1 (6 bases). The source of this sequence is a woman aged 50 to 60 in good health and CMV-seropositive. CDR3 sequence reads: CASAGAGDQPQHF. The CDR3 nucleotides are TGTGCCAGCGCGGGGGCAGGGGATCAGCCCCAGCATTTT.